Sequencing of this T cell receptor beta chain was carried out in a study of OX40 agonist ivuxolimab in advanced cancers. Study information: Those enrolled were roughly 80% male, with a mean age of around 55 years and ages from about 20 to 85.

Measured with immunoSEQ multiplex PCR; TCRdb has only the in-frame clones, and not every one. The data contain roughly 90,000 clones, 85% to 90% of them seen just once; the ten biggest clones take up over 0.2%. V was clipped by 0 bases and J by 1 base; unmatched bases: 4. Germline-derived CDR1 and CDR2 are SGHRS and YFSETQ. The CDR3 has 16 residues. This receptor was taken from an adult with an advanced solid tumor such as melanoma, head and neck, liver or kidney cancer. The V call is TRBV5-1, the J call TRBJ1-3, with TRBD1 matching over 7 bases. The sample in question was CD4+ or CD8+ T cells sorted from blood, obtained in a trial of the OX40 agonist ivuxolimab. The CDR3 region is CASSLGDRASGNTIYF. CDR3 nucleotides: TGCGCCAGCAGCTTGGGTGACAGGGCATCTGGAAACACCATATATTTT. The full variable domain, completed using reference TRBV5-1 and TRBJ1-3, is KAGVTQTPRYLIKTRGQQVTLSCSPISGHRSVSWYQQTPGQGLQFLFEYFSETQRNKGNFPGRFSGRQFSNSRSEMNVSTLELGDSALYLCASSLGDRASGNTIYFGEGSWLTVV.